These T cell receptor beta chains were read from a single sample in a study of CD8 T cells in Susac syndrome. TCRdb independently ran MiXCR on the immunoSEQ multiplex PCR reads; one entry per CDR3 protein. The data hold more than 150,000 distinct CDR3 sequences, with about 91% observed a single time. Sequencing was performed on CD4+ T cells from PBMCs. The source is a human donor in good health. Each CDR3 is given with its conserved first and last residue. A D gene is named only where the DNA matches it firmly. Rows give clone size only sometimes, using once, few, many, or a class for an expanded clone.

CDR3aa: CASSHLPGTTTGELFF
CDR3nt: TGCGCCAGCAGCCACCTTCCCGGGACAACTACCGGGGAGCTGTTTTTT
j_gene: TRBJ2-2
abundance: .
d_gene: .
v_gene: TRBV4-3

CDR3aa: CASSYPNRALNTEAFF
CDR3nt: TGTGCCAGCAGTTACCCGAACAGGGCCCTGAACACTGAAGCTTTCTTT
j_gene: TRBJ1-1
abundance: .
d_gene: .
v_gene: TRBV6-6

CDR3aa: CASRDTGGGNQPQHF
CDR3nt: TGTGCCAGCAGGGATACAGGGGGCGGCAATCAGCCCCAGCATTTT
j_gene: TRBJ1-5
abundance: .
d_gene: TRBD1
v_gene: TRBV28

CDR3aa: CASSRQLPQGAEKLFF
CDR3nt: TGTGCCAGCAGCCGTCAGTTGCCCCAGGGGGCTGAAAAACTGTTTTTT
j_gene: TRBJ1-4
abundance: .
d_gene: TRBD1
v_gene: TRBV3-1

CDR3aa: CASSPGTSFPYEQYF
CDR3nt: TGTGCCAGTAGCCCCGGGACATCGTTTCCCTACGAGCAGTACTTC
j_gene: TRBJ2-7
abundance: .
d_gene: .
v_gene: TRBV19

CDR3aa: CASSYGGPAGPQHF
CDR3nt: TGTGCCAGCAGTTACGGGGGTCCCGCCGGTCCCCAGCATTTT
j_gene: TRBJ1-5
abundance: .
d_gene: .
v_gene: TRBV6-5

CDR3aa: CSGTTAFSPRPETQYF
CDR3nt: TGCAGTGGCACCACGGCTTTCTCACCCCGTCCAGAGACCCAGTACTTC
j_gene: TRBJ2-5
abundance: once
d_gene: .
v_gene: TRBV20-1

CDR3aa: CASSPDRSNQPQHF
CDR3nt: TGTGCCAGCTCACCCGACAGATCCAATCAGCCCCAGCATTTT
j_gene: TRBJ1-5
abundance: .
d_gene: .
v_gene: TRBV18

CDR3aa: CASSLSTGTFYGYTF
CDR3nt: TGCGCCAGCAGCTTAAGTACCGGGACATTCTATGGCTACACCTTC
j_gene: TRBJ1-2
abundance: .
d_gene: .
v_gene: TRBV5-1

CDR3aa: CASRVTSGGYQETQYF
CDR3nt: TGTGCCAGCAGGGTGACTAGCGGGGGATACCAAGAGACCCAGTACTTC
j_gene: TRBJ2-5
abundance: .
d_gene: TRBD2
v_gene: TRBV2

CDR3aa: CASSLTANTEAFF
CDR3nt: TGTGCCAGCAGCCTGACAGCGAACACTGAAGCTTTCTTT
j_gene: TRBJ1-1
abundance: .
d_gene: .
v_gene: TRBV7-3

CDR3aa: CASSSSGGGAGIETQYF
CDR3nt: TGTGCTAGCAGCTCATCCGGGGGGGGAGCGGGAATTGAGACCCAGTACTTC
j_gene: TRBJ2-5
abundance: .
d_gene: TRBD2
v_gene: TRBV7-7

CDR3aa: CSARDVSSSYNEQFF
CDR3nt: TGCAGTGCTAGAGATGTCTCGAGCTCCTACAATGAGCAGTTCTTC
j_gene: TRBJ2-1
abundance: .
d_gene: .
v_gene: TRBV20-1

CDR3aa: CATSDFSRGDTQYF
CDR3nt: TGTGCCACCAGTGATTTCAGCAGGGGAGATACGCAGTATTTT
j_gene: TRBJ2-3
abundance: .
d_gene: .
v_gene: TRBV24-1

CDR3aa: CASSLGDYGNTIYF
CDR3nt: TGCGCCAGCAGCTTGGGAGATTACGGAAACACCATATATTTT
j_gene: TRBJ1-3
abundance: once
d_gene: .
v_gene: TRBV5-1

CDR3aa: CARRNKNTEAFF
CDR3nt: TGTGCCAGACGGAACAAAAACACTGAAGCTTTCTTT
j_gene: TRBJ1-1
abundance: .
d_gene: .
v_gene: TRBV21-1

CDR3aa: CASREPGQGAREQYF
CDR3nt: TGTGCCAGCAGGGAACCGGGACAGGGGGCAAGAGAGCAGTACTTC
j_gene: TRBJ2-7
abundance: .
d_gene: TRBD1
v_gene: TRBV2

CDR3aa: CSATTGYEKLFF
CDR3nt: TGCAGTGCTACGACAGGGTACGAAAAACTGTTTTTT
j_gene: TRBJ1-4
abundance: .
d_gene: TRBD1
v_gene: TRBV20-1

CDR3aa: CASSPEGAGAVYEQYF
CDR3nt: TGTGCCAGCTCACCGGAGGGGGCGGGGGCGGTCTACGAGCAGTACTTC
j_gene: TRBJ2-7
abundance: .
d_gene: .
v_gene: TRBV18

CDR3aa: CAWSTGLAGSQETQYF
CDR3nt: TGTGCCTGGAGTACGGGACTAGCGGGATCACAAGAGACCCAGTACTTC
j_gene: TRBJ2-5
abundance: .
d_gene: TRBD2
v_gene: TRBV30

CDR3aa: CASSRTGAPGELFF
CDR3nt: TGTGCCAGCAGCAGGACAGGGGCCCCCGGGGAGCTGTTTTTT
j_gene: TRBJ2-2
abundance: .
d_gene: TRBD1
v_gene: TRBV7-9

CDR3aa: CASRGSGNYEQYF
CDR3nt: TGTGCCAGTCGGGGTAGCGGGAATTACGAGCAGTACTTC
j_gene: TRBJ2-7
abundance: .
d_gene: TRBD2
v_gene: TRBV19

CDR3aa: CASSFQSSSGLRGYTF
CDR3nt: TGTGCCAGCAGCTTTCAATCGTCATCAGGGTTGAGAGGCTACACCTTC
j_gene: TRBJ1-2
abundance: .
d_gene: .
v_gene: TRBV7-2

CDR3aa: CASILSGDTGELFF
CDR3nt: TGTGCCAGCATCCTGTCAGGGGACACCGGGGAGCTGTTTTTT
j_gene: TRBJ2-2
abundance: .
d_gene: .
v_gene: TRBV2

CDR3aa: CASSSGLAGALYNEQFF
CDR3nt: TGCGCCAGCAGCTCGGGACTAGCGGGTGCCCTTTACAATGAGCAGTTCTTC
j_gene: TRBJ2-1
abundance: .
d_gene: TRBD2
v_gene: TRBV5-1

CDR3aa: CASSIVGARGTGELFF
CDR3nt: TGTGCCAGTAGTATAGTCGGCGCTCGTGGCACCGGGGAGCTGTTTTTT
j_gene: TRBJ2-2
abundance: .
d_gene: .
v_gene: TRBV19

CDR3aa: CASSLGHGTDTQYF
CDR3nt: TGTGCCAGCAGCTTAGGTCATGGCACAGATACGCAGTATTTT
j_gene: TRBJ2-3
abundance: .
d_gene: .
v_gene: TRBV7-2

CDR3aa: CATSAAGELFF
CDR3nt: TGTGCCACCAGTGCCGCCGGGGAGCTGTTTTTT
j_gene: TRBJ2-2
abundance: .
d_gene: .
v_gene: TRBV24-1